This is a list of T cell receptor beta chains from one sample in a study of T-cell reconstitution after alpha-beta-depleted transplantation in children. TCRdb used MiXCR to reprocess the PCR reads, holding one entry per CDR3 protein. Of approximately 210,000 distinct CDR3 sequences listed, roughly 18% are singletons. The sequenced sample was PBMCs, mostly from graft donor cells, obtained 360 days after TCRalphabeta/CD19-depleted stem cell transplant. The source of these receptors is a male patient aged 2 to 10 who had a stem cell transplant for acute lymphoblastic leukemia, so the T cells may come from the graft donor. CDR3s include the opening cysteine and the closing phenylalanine or tryptophan. The D gene is left open where the match is weak. A clone size is listed for some rows: how often the clone was seen (once, few, many), or a class if it is expanded.

>TRBD1|TRBJ2-7|TRBV10-3|NA
TGTGCCATCCGAGATATGGGACAGGGAATCCACGAGCAGTACTTC
CAIRDMGQGIHEQYF
>TRBD2|TRBJ2-7|TRBV5-1|NA
TGCGCCAGCAGCTTAGCACTAGCGGGGGCCGCCTACGAGCAGTACTTC
CASSLALAGAAYEQYF
>TRBD1|TRBJ2-5|TRBV5-1|NA
TGCGCCAGCAGCGTCGGACAGGGGTCACAAGAGACCCAGTACTTC
CASSVGQGSQETQYF
>TRBD1|TRBJ2-2|TRBV12-3/TRBV12-4|NA
TGTGCCAGCAGTTTAGGACAGGGGCGTTCAGGCGGGGAGCTGTTTTTT
CASSLGQGRSGGELFF
>TRBD1|TRBJ1-4|TRBV7-9|NA
TGTGCCAGCAGGGCGGGACAGAAAAAACTGTTTTTT
CASRAGQKKLFF
>TRBD2|TRBJ2-1|TRBV5-1|NA
TGCGCCAGCAGCTTGGCTCGGGACAGGGACTTTCTAGCGGGGGGCCGGAGCTCCTACAATGAGCAGTTCTTC
CASSLARDRDFLAGGRSSYNEQFF
>TRBD1|TRBJ2-5|TRBV9|NA
TGTGCCAGCAGCGTAGACCCCATCGGGACAGTCCAAGAGACCCAGTACTTC
CASSVDPIGTVQETQYF
>NA|TRBJ2-5|TRBV5-1|NA
TGCGCCAGCAGCTTGATAGGTGGGAACCAAGAGACCCAGTACTTC
CASSLIGGNQETQYF
>NA|TRBJ1-2|TRBV6-5|few
TGTGCCAGCAGTTACTCGACGGGGGGCTATGGCTACACCTTC
CASSYSTGGYGYTF
>NA|TRBJ1-2|TRBV12-3/TRBV12-4|NA
TGTGCCAGCAAGAGGTTGGTGACTAACTATGGCTACACCTTC
CASKRLVTNYGYTF
>NA|TRBJ2-3|TRBV29-1|NA
TGCAGCGTTCGAGGAGGGTCTGATACGCAGTATTTT
CSVRGGSDTQYF
>NA|TRBJ1-5|TRBV7-8|few
TGTGCCAGCAGCTTAGGGGTGGTTGGCAATCAGCCCCAGCATTTT
CASSLGVVGNQPQHF
>NA|TRBJ1-1|TRBV5-1|many
TGCGCCAGCAGCTTGGGACAGACCTTTGAAGCTTTCTTT
CASSLGQTFEAFF
>TRBD1|TRBJ2-1|TRBV28|NA
TGTGCCAGCAGGACAGGGGGAAACAATGAGCAGTTCTTC
CASRTGGNNEQFF
>NA|TRBJ2-1|TRBV10-1|few
TGCGCCAGCAGTGAGACCTCCTTTGGGCGCCTACCGAATGAGCAGTTCTTC
CASSETSFGRLPNEQFF
>TRBD2|TRBJ2-1|TRBV7-9|NA
TGTGCCAGCAGCTCCCAGGGACTAGCGGGAGGCCGGGAGCAGTTCTTC
CASSSQGLAGGREQFF
>TRBD2|TRBJ2-3|TRBV27|few
TGTGCCAGCAGTCCGTTCAGCGGGGGCCATTCAGATACGCAGTATTTT
CASSPFSGGHSDTQYF
>NA|TRBJ1-5|TRBV28|medium-sized
TGTGCCAGCAAGTCCGGATCTAATAGCAATCAGCCCCAGCATTTT
CASKSGSNSNQPQHF
>NA|TRBJ1-1|TRBV12-3/TRBV12-4|NA
TGTGCCAGCAGTTCCTCAGGCGGGGCGAACACTGAAGCTTTCTTT
CASSSSGGANTEAFF
>NA|TRBJ2-5|TRBV2|few
TGTGCCAGCAGTGACCTATCAGAGACCCAGTACTTC
CASSDLSETQYF
>NA|TRBJ2-3|TRBV5-1|NA
TGCGCCAGCAGCTTCTCCGGGGGGCGTAGTACAGATACGCAGTATTTT
CASSFSGGRSTDTQYF
>NA|TRBJ2-4|TRBV7-2|many
TGTGCCAGCAGCTCGGGAATGACCAAAAACATTCAGTACTTC
CASSSGMTKNIQYF
>NA|TRBJ2-5|TRBV20-1|many
TGCAGTGCTAGGGGGGTGGCGGAGACCCAGTACTTC
CSARGVAETQYF
>NA|TRBJ1-2|TRBV6-5|few
TGTGCCAGCAGTTACTCGATGGTTAGAGCGGAGGGCTACACCTTC
CASSYSMVRAEGYTF
>NA|TRBJ2-2|TRBV29-1|NA
TGCAGCGTTGAGTGGGGTGCCGGGGAGCTGTTTTTT
CSVEWGAGELFF
>NA|TRBJ1-1|TRBV12-3/TRBV12-4|few
TGTGCCAGCAGTTTACAGATGAACACTGAAGCTTTCTTT
CASSLQMNTEAFF
>NA|TRBJ1-2|TRBV15|NA
TGTGCCACCAGCAAACAGGATGACTATGGCTACACCTTC
CATSKQDDYGYTF
>TRBD2|TRBJ2-1|TRBV10-3|few
TGTGCCATCAGTTCGTTCGTTAGCGGGGGTGTGTACAATGAGCAGTTCTTC
CAISSFVSGGVYNEQFF
>TRBD2|TRBJ2-1|TRBV2|many
TGTGCCAGCAGTCTAGCGGGAGGGCGCAATGAGCAGTTCTTC
CASSLAGGRNEQFF
>TRBD2|TRBJ2-5|TRBV5-1|NA
TGCGCCAGCAGCTTCCAACTAGCGGGGGTACAAGAGACCCAGTACTTC
CASSFQLAGVQETQYF
>TRBD1|TRBJ2-7|TRBV5-1|few
TGCGCCAGCAGCTTGGGGGCGACAGGGTACGACGAGCAGTACTTC
CASSLGATGYDEQYF
>NA|TRBJ2-7|TRBV27|few
TGTGCCAGCAGTTTGAAGGGAAACTACGAGCAGTACTTC
CASSLKGNYEQYF
>TRBD2|TRBJ2-1|TRBV27|NA
TGTGCCAGCAGAGCCCTGGGGACTAGCGGATACAATGAGCAGTTCTTC
CASRALGTSGYNEQFF
>TRBD1|TRBJ2-7|TRBV5-1|NA
TGCGTCAGCAGCTTAGGGGGCTCCGAGCAGTACTTC
CVSSLGGSEQYF
>TRBD2|TRBJ2-1|TRBV3-1|NA
TGTGCCAGCAGCCCTCCCGGGCGGGGGGGCCGGGGTGAGCAGTTCTTC
CASSPPGRGGRGEQFF
>NA|TRBJ1-3|TRBV12-3/TRBV12-4|once
TGTGCCGGGGGGGGAGGACGAAACACCATATATTTT
CAGGGGRNTIYF
>TRBD2|TRBJ2-5|TRBV7-2|NA
TGTGCCAGCAGCTCAGGACTAGTTGAGACCCAGTACTTC
CASSSGLVETQYF
>NA|TRBJ1-1|TRBV2|NA
TGTGCCAGCAGTACCGGGATGAACACTGAAGCTTTCTTT
CASSTGMNTEAFF
>NA|TRBJ2-7|TRBV5-1|many
TGCGCCAGCAGATCCCAAAATCACAAGGTAAACTACGAGCAGTACTTC
CASRSQNHKVNYEQYF
>TRBD1|TRBJ2-7|TRBV3-1|NA
TGTGCCAGCAGTTACGACAGGGGGGCCGAGCAGTACTTC
CASSYDRGAEQYF
>NA|TRBJ2-2|TRBV2|NA
TGTGCCAGCAGTGACCTAAGCGGGGAGCTGTTTTTT
CASSDLSGELFF
>TRBD2|TRBJ2-1|TRBV6-1|many
TGTGCCAGCAGCCCACGGACTAGCGGGGGGTTCTTAAATGAGCAGTTCTTC
CASSPRTSGGFLNEQFF
>TRBD2|TRBJ2-3|TRBV12-3/TRBV12-4|NA
TGTGCCAGCAGTTTCCCTAGCGGGTACACAGATACGCAGTATTTT
CASSFPSGYTDTQYF
>NA|TRBJ1-1|TRBV3-1|NA
TGTGCCAGCAGCCAAGCGGGAGCGGGAGGCACTGAAGCTTTCTTT
CASSQAGAGGTEAFF
>TRBD2|TRBJ2-5|TRBV4-1|NA
TGCGCCAGCAGCCAAGAGGGGCTAGCGGGGGGCCAAGAGACCCAGTACTTC
CASSQEGLAGGQETQYF
>NA|TRBJ1-2|TRBV27|many
TGTGCCAGCAGTTTGGTAGTGTATGGCTACACCTTC
CASSLVVYGYTF
>TRBD1|TRBJ2-7|TRBV11-3|NA
TGTGCCAGCAGCTTAGACTCGACAGGGGAGCAGTACTTC
CASSLDSTGEQYF
>NA|TRBJ2-6|TRBV5-1|few
TGCGCCAGCAGCTTGCATAGGATCTCTGGGGCCAACGTCCTGACTTTC
CASSLHRISGANVLTF